Below are 10 T cell receptor beta chains sequenced from a single sample in a study of blood T cell repertoires in COVID-19. Profiled with immunoSEQ multiplex PCR; TCRdb holds only in-frame clones, not every one. The sample includes roughly 93,000 clones, about nine tenths of them seen just once. Material for sequencing was peripheral blood. The receptor set was obtained from a human donor in a cohort sampled during active COVID-19.

This clone was detected only once. CDR3 residues: CASSLEVPLYEQYF. The CDR3 bases are TGTGCCAGCAGCCTGGAGGTTCCGCTCTACGAGCAGTACTTC. The rearrangement joins TRBV11-2 to TRBJ2-7; a possible D gene is TRBD2 (5 bases). V lost 5 bases to trimming and J lost 3 bases, with 14 bases between them. Germline V gene data show CDR1 as SGHAT and CDR2 as FQNNGV. This CDR3 has 14 residues.

This clone was found many times. The chain uses TRBV27 and TRBJ1-5, with 7 bases lining up with TRBD1. Germline V CDR1 and CDR2: MNHEY, SMNVEV (reference sequence). The CDR3 is 14 residues long. V trimming: 4 bases; J trimming: 4 bases; junction bases outside the gene matches: 4. The CDR3 region is CASSSGTVNQPQHF. The CDR3 DNA is TGTGCCAGCAGTTCCGGGACAGTTAATCAGCCCCAGCATTTT.

This clone has only one observation. The chain carries TRBV14 and TRBJ2-5; weak D call: TRBD1 (6 bases). The CDR3 covers 17 residues. With 0 bases removed from V and 1 base from J, the gap between germline ends came to 15 bases. The germline gives CDR1 SGHDN, CDR2 FVKESK. CDR3 nucleotides: TGTGCCAGCAGCCAAGAGAGGGGTCGGGACATCCAAGAGACCCAGTACTTC. The encoded protein is CASSQERGRDIQETQYF.

This chain uses TRBV18 with TRBJ1-2; D gene uncertain. CDR1 KGHSH and CDR2 LQKENI come from the germline V gene. The V and J ends lost 3 bases and 8 bases respectively, with 19 bases between them. The CDR3 spans 15 residues. CDR3: CASSPVPGLKRGYTF. CDR3 DNA: TGTGCCAGCTCACCTGTTCCGGGCCTCAAGCGGGGCTACACCTTC.

The rearrangement links TRBV11-2 to TRBJ2-7; D unresolved. The V gene lost 6 bases and the J gene lost 0 bases, with 15 bases spanning the gap. The CDR3 consists of 15 residues. Germline CDR1 and CDR2: SGHAT and FQNNGV. The CDR3 reads CASSSQSPSSYEQYF. CDR3 sequence (DNA): TGTGCCAGCAGTTCTCAATCTCCCAGCTCCTACGAGCAGTACTTC. The full variable domain, rest sourced from reference TRBV11-2 and TRBJ2-7, is EAGVAQSPRYKIIEKRQSVAFWCNPISGHATLYWYQQILGQGPKLLIQFQNNGVVDDSQLPKDRFSAERLKGVDSTLKIQPAKLEDSAVYLCASSSQSPSSYEQYFGPGTRLTVT.

This chain connects TRBV20-1 to TRBJ2-4, with 10 bases identical to TRBD2. Germline V gene lookup returns CDR1 DFQATT and CDR2 SNEGSKA (reference sequence). There are 15 residues in the CDR3. V lost 3 bases and J lost 1; bases outside the gene matches: 3. The CDR3 spells CSASPGLAAKNIQYF. Written as DNA, the CDR3 is TGCAGTGCTAGTCCGGGACTAGCGGCCAAAAACATTCAGTACTTC.

This rearrangement joins TRBV2 to TRBJ1-1; 9 positions agree with TRBD1. V was clipped by 5 bases and J by 1 base; unmatched bases: 8. There are 16 residues in the CDR3. Per the germline V gene, CDR1 is SNHLY and CDR2 is FYNNEI. This CDR3 reads CASSQFGTGQNTEAFF. CDR3 nucleotides: TGTGCCAGCAGTCAATTCGGGACAGGGCAGAACACTGAAGCTTTCTTT. The complete variable domain, with remaining parts taken from reference TRBV2 and TRBJ1-1, reads EPEVTQTPSHQVTQMGQEVILRCVPISNHLYFYWYRQILGQKVEFLVSFYNNEISEKSEIFDDQFSVERPDGSNFTLKIRSTKLEDSAMYFCASSQFGTGQNTEAFFGQGTRLTVV.

The chain employs TRBV7-9 and TRBJ1-2; unclear D gene. Germline V gene sequence: CDR1 SEHNR, CDR2 FQNEAQ (reference sequence). Trimming stripped 2 bases from V and 5 bases from J, with 12 bases between. The CDR3 runs 14 residues. The CDR3 reads CASSLTGSLYGYTF. CDR3 in DNA: TGTGCCAGCAGCTTAACCGGGTCTCTATATGGCTACACCTTC.

The chain joins TRBV28 to TRBJ2-7; 7 positions match TRBD1. This CDR3 is built from 15 residues. Per germline, CDR1 MDHEN and CDR2 SYDVKM. V lost 7 bases and J lost 2; bases outside the gene matches: 11. The CDR3 protein is CASNPLKQGTYEQYF. The CDR3 coding sequence is TGTGCCAGCAACCCATTAAAACAGGGGACCTACGAGCAGTACTTC.

The chain recombines TRBV12-3 or TRBV12-4 with TRBJ1-1, with D hard to call. V lost 5 bases, J lost 4 bases, and 8 bases lay in between. The CDR3 length is 12 residues. This CDR3 reads CASSIVGTEAFF. The CDR3 DNA reads TGTGCCAGCAGTATTGTCGGCACTGAAGCTTTCTTT.